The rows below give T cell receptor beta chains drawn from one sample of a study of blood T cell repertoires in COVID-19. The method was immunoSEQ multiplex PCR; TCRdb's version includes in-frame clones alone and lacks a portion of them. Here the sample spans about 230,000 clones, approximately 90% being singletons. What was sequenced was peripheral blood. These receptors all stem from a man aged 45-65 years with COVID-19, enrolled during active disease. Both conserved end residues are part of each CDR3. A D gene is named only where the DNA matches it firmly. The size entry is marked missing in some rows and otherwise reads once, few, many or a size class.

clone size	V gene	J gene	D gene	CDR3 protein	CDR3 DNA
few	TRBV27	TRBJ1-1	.	CASSRSSGHTNTEAFF	TGTGCCAGCAGCCGATCATCGGGACACACTAACACTGAAGCTTTCTTT
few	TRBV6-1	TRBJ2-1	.	CASSERGLTSPFF	TGTGCCAGCAGTGAACGAGGACTGACCTCCCCGTTCTTC
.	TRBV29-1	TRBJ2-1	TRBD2	CSVGTSSYNEQFF	TGCAGCGTAGGGACTAGCAGCTACAATGAGCAGTTCTTC
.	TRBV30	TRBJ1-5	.	CAWSLGAGIGQPQHF	TGTGCCTGGAGTCTTGGAGCAGGGATCGGGCAGCCCCAGCATTTT
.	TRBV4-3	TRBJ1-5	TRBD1	CASSQDGQGLSPQHF	TGCGCCAGCAGCCAAGATGGACAGGGTTTAAGTCCCCAGCATTTT
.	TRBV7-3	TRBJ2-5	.	CASSPRASRETQYF	TGTGCCAGCAGCCCCCGGGCTAGCCGAGAGACCCAGTACTTC
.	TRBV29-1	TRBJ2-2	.	CSVGGLINTGELFF	TGCAGCGTGGGAGGACTCATCAACACCGGGGAGCTGTTTTTT
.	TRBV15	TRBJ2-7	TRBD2	CATSSQLGRGAYEQYF	TGTGCCACCAGCTCTCAATTGGGACGGGGGGCCTACGAGCAGTACTTC
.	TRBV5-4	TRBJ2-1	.	CASSPTGVSSYNEQFF	TGTGCCAGCAGCCCCACCGGGGTAAGCTCCTACAATGAGCAGTTCTTC
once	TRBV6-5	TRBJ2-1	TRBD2	CASTSGSGSVGEQFF	TGTGCCAGCACCTCGGGGAGCGGGAGTGTAGGTGAGCAGTTCTTC
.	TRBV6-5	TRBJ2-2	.	CASRGAWNTGELFF	TGTGCCAGCAGGGGGGCATGGAACACCGGGGAGCTGTTTTTT
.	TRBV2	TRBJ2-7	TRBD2	CASSDLAGEGEQYF	TGTGCCAGCAGTGATTTAGCGGGAGAGGGTGAGCAGTACTTC
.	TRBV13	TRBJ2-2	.	CASSLARPNTGELFF	TGTGCCAGCAGCTTAGCCAGGCCGAACACCGGGGAGCTGTTTTTT
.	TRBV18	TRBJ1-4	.	CASSPFSTPGNEKLFF	TGTGCCAGCTCACCGTTTTCGACCCCCGGGAATGAAAAACTGTTTTTT
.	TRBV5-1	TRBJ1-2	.	CASSLGHLTKYGYTF	TGCGCCAGCAGCTTGGGGCATTTAACTAAATATGGCTACACCTTC
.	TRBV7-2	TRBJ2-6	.	CASSTGSGANVLTF	TGTGCCAGCAGTACAGGCTCTGGGGCCAACGTCCTGACTTTC
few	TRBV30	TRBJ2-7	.	CAWSVTGIPKQYF	TGTGCCTGGAGTGTCACAGGGATACCTAAGCAGTACTTC
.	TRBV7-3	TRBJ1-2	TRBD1	CASSPIGTGGNGNYGYTF	TGTGCCAGCAGCCCAATCGGGACAGGGGGCAATGGTAACTATGGCTACACCTTC
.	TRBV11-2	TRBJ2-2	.	CASSLVAGPTGELFF	TGTGCCAGCAGCTTAGTGGCGGGGCCCACCGGGGAGCTGTTTTTT
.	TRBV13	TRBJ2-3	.	CASSSTGLNTDTQYF	TGTGCCAGCAGTTCCACGGGACTTAACACAGATACGCAGTATTTT
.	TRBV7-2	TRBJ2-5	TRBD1	CASSTQHRGGGETQYF	TGTGCCAGCAGCACACAACACAGGGGTGGGGGAGAGACCCAGTACTTC
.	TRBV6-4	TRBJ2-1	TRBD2	CASSTLAGGPYNEQFF	TGTGCCAGTTCTACTCTAGCGGGAGGGCCCTACAATGAGCAGTTCTTC
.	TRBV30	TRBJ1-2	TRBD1	CAWDNRGCGYTF	TGTGCCTGGGATAACAGGGGGTGTGGCTACACCTTC
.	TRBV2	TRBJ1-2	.	CASSDGTGIYGYTF	TGTGCCAGCAGTGACGGTACAGGCATCTATGGCTACACCTTC
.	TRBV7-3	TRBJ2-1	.	CASSLNPYNEQFF	TGTGCCAGCAGCTTAAATCCGTACAATGAGCAGTTCTTC
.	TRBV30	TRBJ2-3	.	CAFSPRDTQYF	TGTGCCTTCTCCCCCAGAGATACGCAGTATTTT
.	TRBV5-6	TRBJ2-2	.	CASSLDSSGELFF	TGTGCCAGCAGCTTGGATAGTTCCGGGGAGCTGTTTTTT
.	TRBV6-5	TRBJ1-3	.	CASGGAGNTIYF	TGTGCCAGCGGGGGGGCTGGAAACACCATATATTTT
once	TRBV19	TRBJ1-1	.	CASMRREMNTEAFF	TGTGCCAGTATGAGGAGGGAGATGAACACTGAAGCTTTCTTT
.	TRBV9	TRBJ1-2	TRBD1	CASSVGDRGYGYTF	TGTGCCAGCAGCGTAGGGGACAGGGGTTATGGCTACACCTTC
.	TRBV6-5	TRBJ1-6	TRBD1	CASSRGQGARSPLHF	TGTGCCAGCAGTAGGGGACAGGGGGCTCGTTCACCCCTCCACTTT
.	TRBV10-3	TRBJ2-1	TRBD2	CASGRAYNEQFF	TGTGCCAGCGGGAGGGCCTACAATGAGCAGTTCTTC
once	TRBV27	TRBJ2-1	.	CASNGQGSYNEQFF	TGTGCCAGCAACGGCCAGGGGTCCTACAATGAGCAGTTCTTC
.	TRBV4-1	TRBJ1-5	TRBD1	CASSQLTGINQPQHF	TGCGCCAGCAGCCAATTGACAGGGATCAATCAGCCCCAGCATTTT
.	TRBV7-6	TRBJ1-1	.	CASSLDMNTEAFF	TGTGCCAGCAGCTTAGATATGAACACTGAAGCTTTCTTT
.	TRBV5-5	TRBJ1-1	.	CASSFSDITEAFF	TGTGCCAGCAGCTTTTCAGACATCACTGAAGCTTTCTTT
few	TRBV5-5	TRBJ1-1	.	CASSLEPQGNTEAFF	TGTGCCAGCAGCTTGGAACCACAGGGGAACACTGAAGCTTTCTTT
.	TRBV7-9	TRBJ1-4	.	CASSLVVGSSIEKLFF	TGTGCCAGCAGCTTAGTGGTGGGCAGCTCCATCGAAAAACTGTTTTTT
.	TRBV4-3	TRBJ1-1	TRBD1	CASSQEGRGDTEAFF	TGCGCCAGCAGCCAAGAGGGCAGGGGGGACACTGAAGCTTTCTTT
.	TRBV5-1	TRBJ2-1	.	CASAGSSYNEQFF	TGCGCCAGCGCCGGGAGCTCCTACAATGAGCAGTTCTTC
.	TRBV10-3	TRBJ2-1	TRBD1	CAISGQGGYNEQFF	TGTGCCATCAGTGGACAGGGGGGGTACAATGAGCAGTTCTTC
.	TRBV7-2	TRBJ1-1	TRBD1	CASSWDRLNTEAFF	TGTGCCAGCAGCTGGGACAGGTTGAACACTGAAGCTTTCTTT
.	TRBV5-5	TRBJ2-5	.	CASSLVDIQETQYF	TGTGCCAGCAGCTTAGTGGACATCCAAGAGACCCAGTACTTC
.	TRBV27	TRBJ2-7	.	CASSYVGGTVYEQYF	TGTGCCAGCAGTTATGTTGGAGGGACAGTCTACGAGCAGTACTTC